What follows are 14 T cell receptor beta chains derived from one specimen sequenced in a study of blood T cell repertoires in COVID-19. Clones were read by immunoSEQ multiplex PCR, and TCRdb kept only the in-frame ones, dropping some. Among approximately 150,000 clones, about 85% were seen once, and the ten largest hold around 6.2%. Sequencing was done on a sample of PBMCs or T cells enriched from blood (not recorded which). These TCRs come from a woman aged 40 to 49 who had recovered from COVID-19.

The chain uses TRBV3-1 (or the pseudogene TRBV3-2) and TRBJ1-3; D is uncertain. Germline CDR1 reads LGHDT; CDR2 reads YNNKEL (reference sequence). V was trimmed by 0 bases and J by 0 bases, leaving 12 bases between them. The CDR3 is made up of 17 amino acids. CDR3: CASSQDFYSLSGNTIYF. The DNA for the CDR3 is TGTGCCAGCAGCCAAGATTTCTATTCGCTCTCTGGAAACACCATATATTTT.

This clone was counted only a few times. The V and J genes are TRBV4-2 and TRBJ1-4; unclear D gene. The CDR3 runs to 15 residues. Trimming took 0 bases from V and 7 from J, leaving 12 bases between them. Per the germline V gene, CDR1 is LGHNA and CDR2 is YNFKEQ. CDR3 sequence: CASSQDTGVSEKLFF. CDR3 bases: TGTGCCAGCAGCCAAGATACCGGGGTCAGTGAAAAACTGTTTTTT.

The chain joins TRBV29-1 to TRBJ1-2, with 8 bases lining up with TRBD1. Trimming removed 3 bases from V and 0 bases from J; junction bases left unmatched: 12. This CDR3 is built from 17 residues. Looked up from germline, CDR1 is SQVTM and CDR2 is ANQGSEA. The CDR3 is CSVDSSPGQEPNYGYTF. The CDR3 DNA reads TGCAGCGTTGATTCATCCCCGGGACAGGAACCTAACTATGGCTACACCTTC.

The chain carries TRBV18 and TRBJ1-5; the D gene is possibly TRBD1 (5 bases). The CDR3 length is 15 residues. Trimming pared 2 bases from V and 1 base from J, leaving 9 bases between. Germline V gene data show CDR1 as KGHSH and CDR2 as LQKENI. The CDR3 is CASSPVGGSNQPQHF. The CDR3 DNA reads as TGTGCCAGCTCACCAGTGGGGGGGAGCAATCAGCCCCAGCATTTT.

This chain uses TRBV19 with TRBJ2-2; D is unresolved. CDR1 is LNHDA and CDR2 is SQIVND in the germline V gene (reference sequence). Trimming left V 5 bases short and J 0 bases short, with 13 bases between. This CDR3 is 16 amino acids long. The CDR3 loop is CASSQLINSNTGELFF. The CDR3 DNA is TGTGCCAGTAGTCAACTCATCAATTCGAACACCGGGGAGCTGTTTTTT.

V is TRBV7-8 and J is TRBJ2-6, with TRBD1 as a possible D gene (6 bases). The CDR3 sequence is 16 residues long. Germline CDR1 is SGHVS and CDR2 is FQNEAQ. The V end lost 0 bases, the J end lost 2 bases, and 8 bases lay between the germline ends. The chain's CDR3 is CASSLAGATGANVLTF. DNA for the CDR3: TGTGCCAGCAGCTTAGCGGGGGCAACTGGGGCCAACGTCCTGACTTTC.

The chain uses TRBV7-9 and TRBJ1-5; TRBD1 matches at 9 bases. V lost 4 bases, J lost 3 bases, and 10 bases stayed unmatched. CDR1 SEHNR and CDR2 FQNEAQ come from the germline V gene (reference sequence). This CDR3 is 17 amino acids long. For the CDR3, the DNA is TGTGCCAGCAGCTCGCTCCGGACAGGGGACCCCAATCAGCCCCAGCATTTT. Translated: CASSSLRTGDPNQPQHF.

CDR3 DNA sequence: TGTGCCAGCAGTGAGAACAGGGGGCGCGGTGGCTACACCTTC. Its translation is CASSENRGRGGYTF. The J gene is TRBJ1-2, the V gene TRBV6-1, with 9 nucleotides matching TRBD1. Trimming removed 3 bases from V and 7 bases from J; junction bases left unmatched: 6. In germline, CDR1 is MNHNS, CDR2 SASEGT. The CDR3 totals 14 residues.

V usage is TRBV19 and J usage is TRBJ1-4, with 7 bases aligning to TRBD1. V shed 6 bases, J shed 6 bases, and the junction held 4 bases outside the gene matches. The CDR3 consists of 13 residues. Germline V gene sequence: CDR1 LNHDA, CDR2 SQIVND (reference sequence). For the CDR3, the DNA is TGTGCCAGTAGGGCCAGGGGGGATGAAAAACTGTTTTTT. It is translated as CASRARGDEKLFF.

The chain employs TRBV19 and TRBJ1-1, with a weak D call TRBD1 (6 bases). The germline CDR1 and CDR2 sequences are LNHDA and SQIVND (reference sequence). V lost 10 bases to trimming and J lost 4 bases, with 16 bases between them. CDR3 size: 13 residues. CDR3 coding DNA: TGTGCCACCGAGGGGGAAGGGTTCACTGAAGCTTTCTTT. As protein: CATEGEGFTEAFF.

This sequence joins TRBV11-2 and TRBJ2-6; 11 bases line up with TRBD1. Germline V gene sequence: CDR1 SGHAT, CDR2 FQNNGV. V lost 5 bases to trimming and J lost 2 bases; unmatched junction nucleotides: 8. This CDR3 has 18 residues. The CDR3 reads CASSTQGQGVAGANVLTF. For the CDR3, the DNA is TGTGCCAGCAGCACCCAGGGACAGGGGGTAGCTGGGGCCAACGTCCTGACTTTC.

The chain recombines TRBV27 with TRBJ1-1; a possible D gene is TRBD1 (6 bases). The CDR3 runs 15 residues. The V end was cut by 4 bases, the J end by 4 bases, with 16 bases between. Germline-derived CDR1 and CDR2 are MNHEY and SMNVEV (reference sequence). DNA of the CDR3: TGTGCCAGCAGTTCCAGCACAACAGGGATCACTGAAGCTTTCTTT. Its translation: CASSSSTTGITEAFF.

This sequence joins TRBV5-1 and TRBJ1-2; D call uncertain. The V and J ends lost 5 bases and 4 bases respectively, with 9 bases between them. Germline V CDR1 and CDR2: SGHRS, YFSETQ. The CDR3 is 12 amino acids. The CDR3 region is CASSPGGYGYTF. The CDR3 coding sequence is TGCGCCAGCAGTCCAGGAGGCTATGGCTACACCTTC.

The genes are TRBV3-1 (or the pseudogene TRBV3-2) and TRBJ2-7, with a tentative D call TRBD2 (6 bases). The ends were cut back, 0 bases at V and 2 bases at J, with 17 bases in the middle. The CDR3 sequence is 17 residues long. In germline, CDR1 is LGHDT, CDR2 YNNKEL (reference sequence). The CDR3 DNA sequence: TGTGCCAGCAGCCAAGATGGACTACCTTATCCCCCCTACGAGCAGTACTTC. Protein: CASSQDGLPYPPYEQYF.